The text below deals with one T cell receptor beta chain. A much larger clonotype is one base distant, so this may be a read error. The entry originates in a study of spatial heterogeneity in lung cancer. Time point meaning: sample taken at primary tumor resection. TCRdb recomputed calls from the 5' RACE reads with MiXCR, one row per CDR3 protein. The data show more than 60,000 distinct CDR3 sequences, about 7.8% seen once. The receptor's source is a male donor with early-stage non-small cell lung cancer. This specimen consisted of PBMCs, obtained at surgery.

This CDR3 is CASSRNRASTEAFF. For the CDR3, the DNA is TGTGCCAGCAGTCGAAACCGGGCTTCCACTGAAGCTTTCTTT. The chain carries TRBV6-6 and TRBJ1-1; no definite D call. The V gene lost 5 bases and the J gene lost 4 bases, with 14 bases spanning the gap. The CDR3 spans 14 residues. Germline V gives CDR1 MNHNY, CDR2 SVGAGI (reference sequence).